This TCR beta chain comes out of a study of beta chain features in type 1 diabetes. Study summary: In age, gender and cell yields, patients were similar to healthy donors. Study-wide findings and caveats: Sampled from patients, naive, central memory and Treg TCRB repertoires appeared more similar than those sampled from healthy donors. Among type 1 diabetes patients, VDJ junctions had fewer insertions and more deletions.

This clone was seen a few times. The target antigen is unknown. Expressed TCRB transcripts got sequenced, as all isolated RNA was reverse transcribed. Using immunoSEQ multiplex PCR, the repertoire was profiled, and TCRdb retains in-frame clones only, with some absent. The data contain a few hundred thousand clones, approximately 28% of them singletons. CDR1 is MDHEN, CDR2 SYDVKM, per germline. CDR3 length: 14 residues. The V gene lost 4 bases and the J gene lost 7 bases, with 15 bases spanning the gap. Sequenced input: naive CD4+ T cells from blood. The clonotype was recovered from a man aged 18 to 29 in good health. This chain links TRBV28 with TRBJ2-3; D possibly corresponds to TRBD2 (5 bases). CDR3 residues: CASSSRAPGYTQYF. Here the CDR3 DNA reads TGTGCCAGCAGTTCCCGGGCCCCGGGGTATACGCAGTATTTT.